This section outlines one TCR beta chain sequence together with its context. The antigen is not known. cDNA libraries for TRB were generated by 5' RACE incorporating UMI labels. TCRdb reprocessed the 5' RACE reads, with one entry per CDR3 protein and no DNA. This sample's table reports just over 60,000 distinct CDR3 sequences. A CD45RO-CCR7+CD27+CD95- profile was what naive CD8+ T cells displayed. The record originates from a study of CXCR3-negative and CXCR3-positive naive CD8 T cells. Study-wide results and caveats: Once cells were cryopreserved, CXCR3 expression went down partly, and most assays used fresh PBMCs. Whereas both naive subsets had comparably high diversity, memory CD8+ cells had much lower diversity.

This clonotype was obtained from a human donor in good health. Some clones in this sample may be carry-over from other donors' samples. The specimen sequenced was naive CXCR3- CD8+ T cells from blood. Subset: CD45RO-CCR7+CD27+CD95- naive CD8+ T cells lacking CXCR3 (TNR3-).

CDR3 sequence: CASSPLSGAQETQYF. This rearrangement joins TRBV14 to TRBJ2-5; the TRBD1 assignment by TCRdb is unverifiable without DNA. The CDR3 is made up of 15 amino acids. Per germline, CDR1 SGHDN and CDR2 FVKESK.